This record covers a single T cell receptor (beta chain). Sequencing was performed with immunoSEQ multiplex PCR; in TCRdb, only in-frame clones are kept and a portion is missing. The table shows fewer than 50,000 clones, with about nine tenths occurring only once. The entry originates in a study of T cell clonotyping in hematopoietic cell transplantation. Study in general: Cytoreduction preceded collection of pretransplant recipient samples.

The time point was: recipient sample about 28 days before transplant, after cytoreduction. Recipients were bled about 28 days pretransplant and at posttransplant days 30, 100, 180. V lost 3 bases to trimming and J lost 3 bases; unmatched junction nucleotides: 8. The CDR3 totals 16 residues. Germline values: CDR1 MDHEN, CDR2 SYDVKM. The origin of this receptor is a man between 60 and 75 years old with biphenotypic leukemia. Some clones in this sample may be carry-over from other donors' samples. The chain recombines TRBV28 with TRBJ1-5; 7 bases map to TRBD1. The source material was peripheral blood mononuclear cells, sampled before stem cell transplant. CDR3 residues: CASSFPRGRDNQPQHF. The CDR3 bases are TGTGCCAGCAGTTTCCCAAGGGGGCGGGACAATCAGCCCCAGCATTTT.